The rows below give T cell receptor beta chains drawn from one sample of a study of shared T cell receptors in the human thymus. Sequencing used immunoSEQ multiplex PCR; TCRdb keeps in-frame clones, though not all of them. The table shows approximately 580,000 clones, with 78% occurring only once. The sample was also linked to a second study, of human thymus T cells.

The material sequenced was thymocytes. The receptors stem from a boy under two years old with a congenital heart defect. Each CDR3 is given without its conserved first and last residue. Each record gives: V gene, J gene, CDR3 protein.

v_call: TRBV9; j_call: TRBJ1-2; cdr3_aa: ASSDQTGEVDT
v_call: TRBV4-2; j_call: TRBJ2-1; cdr3_aa: ASRPNQSGRRDEQF
v_call: TRBV7-2; j_call: TRBJ1-4; cdr3_aa: ASSAGGRGRGREKLF
v_call: TRBV5-6; j_call: TRBJ1-1; cdr3_aa: ASSLGVPYRKNTEAF
v_call: TRBV19; j_call: TRBJ1-2; cdr3_aa: ASSLGQADGYT
v_call: TRBV14; j_call: TRBJ1-2; cdr3_aa: ASSQDRRYGYT
v_call: TRBV13; j_call: TRBJ2-7; cdr3_aa: ASSSFAGRHEQY
v_call: TRBV7-9; j_call: TRBJ2-2; cdr3_aa: ASSLSNAGVINVGELF
v_call: TRBV7-2; j_call: TRBJ2-7; cdr3_aa: ASSSTSPEVQY
v_call: TRBV5-1; j_call: TRBJ1-5; cdr3_aa: ASSFRGQPGQPQH
v_call: TRBV2; j_call: TRBJ2-1; cdr3_aa: AALSGSYNEQF
v_call: TRBV30; j_call: TRBJ2-3; cdr3_aa: AWSGDRTTDTQY
v_call: TRBV20-1; j_call: TRBJ2-1; cdr3_aa: SAGAYNEQF
v_call: TRBV11-3; j_call: TRBJ2-3; cdr3_aa: ASSLRAGEISTDTQY
v_call: TRBV7-2; j_call: TRBJ2-5; cdr3_aa: ASSRQGETQY
v_call: TRBV19; j_call: TRBJ1-1; cdr3_aa: ASSPLGRGKWDTEAF